Listed below are T cell receptor beta chains from one sample, sequenced in a study of tumor and adjacent non-tumor tissue in lung cancer. TCRdb re-analysed the multiplex PCR reads in MiXCR, keeping a single row per CDR3 protein. Here the sample spans 90,000 to 130,000 distinct CDR3 sequences, under 90% being singletons. Sequencing used lung tumor tissue. Receptor source: a man in his sixties or seventies with non-small cell lung cancer. Both conserved end residues are part of each CDR3. The D gene is left open where the match is weak. The listing skips clone size in some rows; elsewhere it reads once, few, many or a size class.

>once|TRBV30|TRBD1|TRBJ2-7
TGTGCCCTTCATCCCGGGACAGGACTCTCCTACGAGCAGTACTTC
CALHPGTGLSYEQYF
>few|TRBV11-3|TRBD1|TRBJ2-1
TGTGCCAGCTCGGACAGGGGGAATGAGCAGTTCTTC
CASSDRGNEQFF
>NA|TRBV29-1|NA|TRBJ1-1
TGCAGCGTTGCCGGGGAAGGATACACTGAACCTTTCTTT
CSVAGEGYTEPFF
>NA|TRBV11-2|NA|TRBJ2-2
TGTGCCATCAGCTTAGCATTAGGAGGGGCGAACACCGGGGAGCTGTATTTT
CAISLALGGANTGELYF
>NA|TRBV6-5|NA|TRBJ2-7
TGTGCCAGCAGTTTGCCCGAAATCATCGAGCAGTACTTC
CASSLPEIIEQYF
>NA|TRBV4-1|NA|TRBJ2-5
TGCGCCAGCAGCTTGGGACTCCCTGAGGATCCACAAGAGACCCAGTACTTC
CASSLGLPEDPQETQYF
>many|TRBV6-1|TRBD1|TRBJ1-3
TGTGCCAGCAGTGACCTGACAGGGATAAGAAACACCATATATTTT
CASSDLTGIRNTIYF
>many|TRBV30|NA|TRBJ1-2
TGTGCCTGGAGTGTAGGTCCCCCCTGGTATGGCTACACCTTC
CAWSVGPPWYGYTF
>NA|TRBV12-2|NA|TRBJ2-5
TGTACAAGTCGCTTAATGGGCCCGGGACAGGGAGCGAACGAAGAGACCCAGTACTTC
CTSRLMGPGQGANEETQYF
>medium-sized|TRBV11-3|TRBD2|TRBJ2-5
TGTGCCAGCAGCTTAGGCGTGCGGGGGCAAGAGACCCAGTACTTC
CASSLGVRGQETQYF
>NA|TRBV7-8|NA|TRBJ2-7
TGTGCCAGTAGCTTAGGGTACGAGCGCTACTTC
CASSLGYERYF
>medium-sized|TRBV11-2|NA|TRBJ2-2
TGTGCCAGCGAACAGACAGTAAACACCGGGGAGCTGTTTTTT
CASEQTVNTGELFF
>NA|TRBV6-1|TRBD1|TRBJ1-2
TGTGCTAGCAGTGAAGCCAGGGGGTTTGCCTACACCTTC
CASSEARGFAYTF
>NA|TRBV29-1|NA|TRBJ1-1
TGCAGCATTAAAGCAGGGACCGCATTGAACACTGAAGCTTTCTTT
CSIKAGTALNTEAFF
>NA|TRBV29-1|NA|TRBJ2-7
TGCGGCGTTGGTGGATTTGGATCATCCTACGAGCAGTACTTC
CGVGGFGSSYEQYF
>NA|TRBV12-3/TRBV12-4|TRBD1|TRBJ1-5
TGTGCCAGCAGCGACAGGGTTCAGACCCAGCACTTT
CASSDRVQTQHF